One and the same sample provided the 26 T cell receptor beta chains below, sequenced in a study of OX40 agonist ivuxolimab in advanced cancers. The table came from immunoSEQ multiplex PCR; TCRdb's copy has only in-frame clones and leaves some out. The sample yields about 78,000 clones, around 91% seen once. The material sequenced was CD4+ or CD8+ T cells sorted from blood, taken in a trial of the OX40 agonist ivuxolimab. The receptors shown here come from an adult with an advanced solid tumor such as melanoma, head and neck, liver or kidney cancer.

V gene TRBV5-1 combines with J gene TRBJ2-1; 9 nucleotides match TRBD1. The J segment lost 7 bases and the V segment lost 5 bases, leaving 10 bases of the junction unmatched. Looked up from germline, CDR1 is SGHRS and CDR2 is YFSETQ. The CDR3 covers 15 residues. CDR3 sequence: CASSSGTGYFNEQFF. CDR3 coding DNA: TGCGCCAGCAGTTCCGGGACAGGGTACTTTAATGAGCAGTTCTTC.

This sequence joins TRBV5-1 and TRBJ2-7; D remains unclear. Germline V gives CDR1 SGHRS, CDR2 YFSETQ. The length of the CDR3 is 12 residues. V was pared by 0 bases and J by 9 bases, with 10 bases between. The DNA for the CDR3 is TGCGCCAGCAGCTTGGGCCAGGACGTGCAGTACTTC. Translating it yields CASSLGQDVQYF.

This rearrangement joins TRBV14 to TRBJ2-7; 9 bases align to TRBD2. The germline CDR1 and CDR2 sequences are SGHDN and FVKESK. The trim removed 1 base at V and 5 bases at J, leaving 15 bases unmatched. This CDR3 spans 18 amino acids. The CDR3 here is CASSQVSGRGGPADEQYF. In DNA, the CDR3 is TGTGCCAGCAGCCAAGTTAGTGGGCGGGGGGGCCCAGCGGACGAGCAGTACTTC.

CDR3 residues: CASSHPTYRGLDGYTF. CDR3 in DNA: TGCGCCAGCAGCCATCCGACCTACAGGGGGCTTGATGGCTACACCTTC. The chain carries TRBV4-1 and TRBJ1-2, with 9 bases fitting TRBD1. This CDR3 has 16 amino acids. CDR1 MGHRA and CDR2 YSYEKL come from the germline V gene. V lost 3 bases to trimming and J lost 6 bases; unmatched junction nucleotides: 11.

The chain is built from TRBV5-1 and TRBJ2-5; no reliable D call. The CDR3 contains 12 residues. Looked up from germline, CDR1 is SGHRS and CDR2 is YFSETQ. V was clipped by 4 bases and J by 1 base, with 5 bases between them. The CDR3 nucleotides are TGCGCCAGCAGCGGCAGCCAAGAGACCCAGTACTTC. It is translated as CASSGSQETQYF.

The chain uses TRBV18 and TRBJ1-5, with TRBD1 identical over 7 bases. The CDR3 is 13 residues long. Looked up from germline, CDR1 is KGHSH and CDR2 is LQKENI. With 8 bases clipped from V and 3 bases from J, the junction kept 4 bases outside the gene matches. In DNA, the CDR3 is TGTGCCAGCCGGGGACAGAACAATCAGCCCCAGCATTTT. As protein: CASRGQNNQPQHF.

The table lists this clone with a few counts. This chain connects TRBV12-5 to TRBJ2-6; no clear D. The length of the CDR3 is 15 residues. V lost 6 bases and J 1 base, leaving 10 bases between the germline ends. CDR1 is LGHNT and CDR2 is FRNRAP in the germline V gene. CDR3 loop: CASGITGSGANVLTF. The CDR3 DNA sequence: TGTGCTAGTGGCATCACGGGTTCTGGGGCCAACGTCCTGACTTTC.

The chain couples TRBV5-4 to TRBJ1-4, with no clear D. CDR1 SGHNT and CDR2 YYREEE come from the germline V gene (reference sequence). This CDR3 spans 16 amino acids. V was pared by 2 bases and J by 0 bases, with 11 bases between. DNA of the CDR3: TGTGCCAGCAGCTTCGGCAGACCTGCAACTAATGAAAAACTGTTTTTT. Its protein product is CASSFGRPATNEKLFF.

The chain has TRBV14 and TRBJ1-2; weak D call: TRBD1 (5 bases). The CDR3 spans 13 residues. The germline CDR1 and CDR2 sequences are SGHDN and FVKESK. V gave up 1 base and J gave up 5 bases, with 8 bases separating them. CDR3 sequence reads: CASSQVAGYGYTF. The DNA of the CDR3 is TGTGCCAGCAGCCAAGTAGCAGGGTATGGCTACACCTTC.

The CDR3 sequence is CAWSPGGEYTEAFF. CDR3 DNA: TGTGCCTGGAGTCCTGGAGGGGAATACACTGAAGCTTTCTTT. The chain links TRBV30 to TRBJ1-1, with D perhaps matching TRBD1 (5 bases). CDR3 size: 14 residues. CDR1 GTSNPN and CDR2 SVGIG come from the germline V gene (reference sequence). Trimming stripped 2 bases from V and 3 bases from J, with 13 bases between.

This sequence joins TRBV5-1 and TRBJ2-5; the D gene is possibly TRBD2 (5 bases). CDR1 is SGHRS, CDR2 YFSETQ, per germline. This CDR3 is 15 amino acids long. The V end lost 0 bases, the J end lost 4 bases, and 13 bases lay between the germline ends. CDR3 nucleotides: TGCGCCAGCAGCTTGGACACCGGAGGAGGAGAGACCCAGTACTTC. This codes for CASSLDTGGGETQYF. Complete variable domain (other parts from reference TRBV5-1 and TRBJ2-5): KAGVTQTPRYLIKTRGQQVTLSCSPISGHRSVSWYQQTPGQGLQFLFEYFSETQRNKGNFPGRFSGRQFSNSRSEMNVSTLELGDSALYLCASSLDTGGGETQYFGPGTRLLVL.

The rearrangement uses TRBV9 and TRBJ2-1, with D tentatively TRBD1 or TRBD2 (5 bases each). The CDR3 covers 16 residues. Germline values: CDR1 SGDLS, CDR2 YYNGEE. Trimming stripped 3 bases from V and 3 bases from J, with 16 bases between. CDR3 amino acids: CASSGEAGSIYNEQFF. CDR3 coding DNA: TGTGCCAGCAGCGGAGAGGCAGGGAGTATCTACAATGAGCAGTTCTTC.

This clone has only one observation. The CDR3 reads CASSEALDRGNQPQHF. For the CDR3, the DNA is TGTGCCAGCAGTGAAGCGCTGGACAGGGGCAATCAGCCCCAGCATTTT. The chain is built from TRBV2 and TRBJ1-5; 8 positions match TRBD1. Germline V gene lookup returns CDR1 SNHLY and CDR2 FYNNEI. CDR3 length equals 16 residues. After removal of 0 bases from V and 2 bases from J, the junction contained 3 bases not matched to a gene.

The chain recombines TRBV5-5 with TRBJ2-3, with D unclear. The CDR3 contains 14 residues. Germline V gives CDR1 SGHKS, CDR2 YYEKEE (reference sequence). V lost 4 bases, J lost 2 bases, and 11 bases lay in between. The CDR3 here is CASSRTAATDTQYF. The CDR3 bases are TGTGCCAGCAGCCGGACCGCGGCCACAGATACGCAGTATTTT.

This clone has a single count. The V gene is TRBV21-1, the J gene TRBJ1-5; the tabulated D call, TRBD1, remains unverified against the DNA. TRBV21-1 is described as a pseudogene. The CDR3 is 15 residues long. CDR3 protein: CASSLTVASNQPQHF. CDR3 nucleotide sequence: TGTGCCAGCAGCCTAACAGTTGCGAGCAATCAGCCCCAGCATTTT.

Concerning this clone itself: One end of the junction does not line up with germline, which may come from a read error. This chain joins TRBV7-7 and TRBJ2-6, with D hard to call. Germline assignment: CDR1 SSHAT and CDR2 FNYEAQ (reference sequence). This CDR3 region has 12 residues. The CDR3 bases are TGTGCTAGCAGCCCTGGTTCCAACGTCCTGACTTTC. It specifies CASSPGSNVLTF.

The DNA of the CDR3 is TGTGCCAGTAGTATGACCGGGACCTTCCACGAGCAGTACTTC. This gives the protein CASSMTGTFHEQYF. The chain carries TRBV19 and TRBJ2-7; either TRBD1 or TRBD2 may fit D (5 bases each). V was cut by 3 bases and J by 5 bases, with 14 bases left in between. The CDR3 consists of 14 residues. Germline CDR1 reads LNHDA; CDR2 reads SQIVND (reference sequence).

The V gene is TRBV5-5, the J gene TRBJ1-1, with D uncertain. This CDR3 is 14 amino acids long. The germline V and J ends were trimmed by 4 bases and 1 base, with 11 bases remaining between them. The germline V gene encodes CDR1 SGHKS and CDR2 YYEKEE (reference sequence). The CDR3 loop reads CASSRLTQNTEAFF. The CDR3 nucleotides read TGTGCCAGCAGCCGGTTGACACAGAACACTGAAGCTTTCTTT. Full variable domain (missing parts from reference TRBV5-5 and TRBJ1-1): DAGVTQSPTHLIKTRGQQVTLRCSPISGHKSVSWYQQVLGQGPQFIFQYYEKEERGRGNFPDRFSARQFPNYSSELNVNALLLGDSALYLCASSRLTQNTEAFFGQGTRLTVV.

This chain joins TRBV5-1 and TRBJ2-3; D is perhaps TRBD1 (5 bases). Trimming stripped 2 bases from V and 6 bases from J, with 7 bases between. CDR1 is SGHRS and CDR2 is YFSETQ in the germline V gene. CDR3 length: 12 residues. This chain's CDR3 is CASSLGVDTQYF. The CDR3 nucleotides are TGCGCCAGCAGCTTAGGGGTCGATACGCAGTATTTT.

The rearrangement joins TRBV2 to TRBJ2-7; TRBD1 might be the D (6 bases). Germline CDR1 SNHLY, CDR2 FYNNEI. Trimming left V 4 bases short and J 0 bases short, with 10 bases between. The CDR3 is 14 residues long. Written as DNA, the CDR3 is TGTGCCAGCAGTGCTGACAGGTTCTCCTACGAGCAGTACTTC. The encoded protein is CASSADRFSYEQYF.

As concerns this clone: The DNA is left out, because the CDR3 cannot be placed on it with certainty; the CDR3 is given as TCRdb lists it. The chain couples TRBV19 to TRBJ1-2. Germline assignment: CDR1 LNHDA and CDR2 SQIVND (reference sequence). From its first to its last residue, the CDR3 has 14 amino acids. CDR3 sequence reads: CASTSGVGVYGYTF.

The rearrangement uses TRBV4-1 and TRBJ1-4, with 7 bases identical to TRBD1. CDR1 is MGHRA and CDR2 is YSYEKL in the germline V gene. V shed 1 base and J 4 bases; nucleotides not matched to a gene: 3. This CDR3 is 15 amino acids long. CDR3 residues: CASSQADRDNEKLFF. In DNA form, the CDR3 reads TGCGCCAGCAGCCAAGCCGACAGGGATAATGAAAAACTGTTTTTT.

The chain employs TRBV14 and TRBJ2-3, with 10 bases lining up with TRBD1. V lost 4 bases and J lost 2; bases outside the gene matches: 3. Germline V lookup: CDR1 SGHDN, CDR2 FVKESK. This CDR3 is built from 15 residues. The CDR3 DNA is TGTGCCAGCAGCCGGGACAGGGGCTTCACAGATACGCAGTATTTT. Protein product: CASSRDRGFTDTQYF.

The chain uses TRBV10-3 and TRBJ2-7, with D possibly being TRBD1 (6 bases). The CDR3 length is 14 residues. Germline assignment: CDR1 ENHRY and CDR2 SYGVKD. For the CDR3, the DNA is TGTGCTACCAGGGGTAGCGTTGGTACGGACGAGCAGTACTTC. Translating it yields CATRGSVGTDEQYF.

V usage is TRBV7-8 and J usage is TRBJ2-2; TRBD1 matches at 7 bases. V was clipped by 5 bases and J by 3 bases; unmatched bases: 9. This CDR3 is built from 16 residues. From germline, CDR1 is SGHVS and CDR2 FQNEAQ. This chain's CDR3 is CASSEPDRRYTGELFF. CDR3 sequence (DNA): TGTGCCAGCAGCGAACCGGACAGGCGATACACCGGGGAGCTGTTTTTT.

V is TRBV7-9 and J is TRBJ1-1, with a possible D match to TRBD1 (5 bases). The length of the CDR3 is 12 residues. Germline values: CDR1 SEHNR, CDR2 FQNEAQ (reference sequence). V was clipped by 2 bases and J by 5 bases, with 6 bases between them. DNA of the CDR3: TGTGCCAGCAGCTTATGGGGGACTGAAGCTTTCTTT. Protein: CASSLWGTEAFF.